This passage covers 18 T cell receptor beta chains from one sample sequenced in a study of blood T cells in healthy people across ages (dated by TCRdb to between 2014 and 2017). The library was generated by 5' RACE. TCRdb names Illumina HiSeq 2500 as the instrument used. A second PCR of roughly 7 to 11 cycles was performed with a sample-barcoded 5' primer and a J-beta primer mix. Using fastp at Q25 and MiXCR, TCRdb reprocessed the public reads and kept productive beta chains. A single entry per CDR3 protein holds the most common genes and DNA from its merged rows. The sample table holds a few hundred thousand distinct CDR3 sequences, of which roughly half were seen once. The ten largest clones take up over 40% of the sample. The sequenced sample was blood. The receptors come from a man between 60 and 75 years old in good health.

The sample holds many counts of this clonotype. CDR3 sequence (DNA): TGTGCCAGCAGCTTAGGGGGTCGAGCGGAGACCCAGTACTTC. It encodes CASSLGGRAETQYF. The genes are TRBV7-2 and TRBJ2-5; unclear D gene. Looked up from germline, CDR1 is SGHTA and CDR2 is FQGNSA. Trimming cost V 1 base and J 5 bases, with 11 bases left between them. The CDR3 extends over 14 amino acids.

This clonotype was seen only once. The chain recombines TRBV28 with TRBJ1-4, with D perhaps TRBD1 (6 bases). The V end lost 5 bases, the J end lost 5 bases, and 21 bases lay between the germline ends. The CDR3 length is 17 residues. Per germline, CDR1 MDHEN and CDR2 SYDVKM. CDR3 loop: CASSPLSPLDSNEKLFF. For the CDR3, the DNA is TGTGCCAGCAGTCCCCTATCCCCCCTGGACAGCAATGAAAAACTGTTTTTT.

The chain links TRBV27 to TRBJ2-5, with D perhaps matching TRBD1 (6 bases). Near its end, the DNA agrees better with TRBJ2-7, so the J call may be wrong. Germline V gene data show CDR1 as MNHEY and CDR2 as SMNVEV (reference sequence). This CDR3 is built from 18 residues. The CDR3 region is CASKTLLRNRVSQYEQYF. As DNA, the CDR3 is TGTGCCAGCAAAACCCTTCTCCGGAACAGGGTCAGCCAATACGAGCAGTACTTC.

This chain links TRBV9 with TRBJ2-1; a weak D match, TRBD2 (5 bases). The V end was cut by 3 bases, the J end by 6 bases, with 19 bases between. The CDR3 has 16 residues. CDR1 is SGDLS, CDR2 YYNGEE, per germline. DNA for the CDR3: TGTGCCAGCAGCGCCCGAGTGGGGTCCGCGGGCAATGAGCAGTTCTTC. This gives the protein CASSARVGSAGNEQFF.

The sample holds one count of this clonotype. This sequence joins TRBV7-2 and TRBJ1-2, with a tentative D call TRBD1 (6 bases). The CDR3 sequence is 15 residues long. Deletions cut 5 bases from V and 1 base from J, with 14 bases between. Germline V CDR1 and CDR2: SGHTA, FQGNSA. DNA for the CDR3: TGTGCCAGCAGCCTCGGGGACACGAGTAACTATGGCTACACCTTC. Protein sequence: CASSLGDTSNYGYTF.

This chain links TRBV6-5 with TRBJ2-5; D perhaps matches TRBD2 (5 bases). The CDR3 runs to 14 residues. The germline V gene encodes CDR1 MNHEY and CDR2 SVGAGI. Between the trimmed V and J ends, which lost 7 bases and 11 bases, there was a span of 23 bases. CDR3 DNA sequence: TGTGCCAGCAAGGGTCCGGGGTCTCCTTGGGAGCAGTACTTC. It translates to CASKGPGSPWEQYF.

This clonotype has a handful of counts. This rearrangement joins TRBV7-8 to TRBJ2-4; D gene uncertain. The CDR3 has 11 residues. Trimming pared 5 bases from V and 6 bases from J, leaving 5 bases between. Germline V gives CDR1 SGHVS, CDR2 FQNEAQ. The chain's CDR3 is CASSRANIQYF. The CDR3 coding sequence is TGTGCCAGCAGCCGGGCAAACATTCAGTACTTC.

This clonotype was seen ten or more times. The chain links TRBV20-1 to TRBJ2-7; the D gene could be TRBD1 or TRBD2 (5 bases each). V dropped 6 bases and J dropped 0 bases, with 9 bases sitting between them. The germline V gene has CDR1 DFQATT and CDR2 SNEGSKA (reference sequence). This CDR3 region has 12 residues. The CDR3 DNA sequence: TGCAGTGCCGAGGGGAGCTCCTACGAGCAGTACTTC. Amino acid sequence: CSAEGSSYEQYF.

The chain has TRBV28 and TRBJ1-5, with 7 bases aligning to TRBD1. CDR1 and CDR2 (germline): MDHEN, SYDVKM. The V gene end was trimmed by 0 bases and the J gene end by 5 bases; junction bases not matched to a gene: 7. This CDR3 has 16 amino acids. CDR3 in amino acids: CASSLWTGNGYQPQHF. Here the CDR3 DNA reads TGTGCCAGCAGTTTATGGACAGGGAATGGGTATCAGCCCCAGCATTTT. Using reference TRBV28 and TRBJ1-5 for the parts outside the CDR3, the full variable domain is DVKVTQSSRYLVKRTGEKVFLECVQDMDHENMFWYRQDPGLGLRLIYFSYDVKMKEKGDIPEGYSVSREKKERFSLILESASTNQTSMYLCASSLWTGNGYQPQHFGDGTRLSIL.

V gene TRBV7-9 combines with J gene TRBJ1-1; tentatively, D is TRBD1 (5 bases). CDR3 length equals 15 residues. Germline CDR1 and CDR2: SEHNR and FQNEAQ (reference sequence). V lost 5 bases, J lost 1 base, and 14 bases lay in between. The CDR3 reads CASSIPRAKNTEAFF. CDR3 DNA: TGTGCCAGCAGCATTCCCAGGGCAAAGAACACTGAAGCTTTCTTT.

The chain uses TRBV7-9 and TRBJ1-1, with D perhaps matching TRBD1 (6 bases). Germline loops: CDR1 SEHNR, CDR2 FQNEAQ (reference sequence). The CDR3 has 18 residues. The V and J ends lost 7 bases and 1 base respectively, with 25 bases between them. The chain's CDR3 is CASTKTWVPGQTNTEAFF. The CDR3 coding sequence is TGTGCCAGCACCAAGACCTGGGTTCCGGGACAAACGAACACTGAAGCTTTCTTT.

The rearrangement links TRBV5-1 to TRBJ2-1; possibly TRBD1 or TRBD2 for D (6 bases each). This CDR3 contains 14 residues. V was shortened by 4 bases and J by 7 bases, with 15 bases between the two germline ends. Germline V gene data show CDR1 as SGHRS and CDR2 as YFSETQ. The CDR3 nucleotides are TGCGCCAGCAGCCGAGGGGGGTTTAGGAATGAGCAGTTCTTC. It translates to CASSRGGFRNEQFF. Looking up the rest from reference TRBV5-1 and TRBJ2-1 gives the full variable domain: KAGVTQTPRYLIKTRGQQVTLSCSPISGHRSVSWYQQTPGQGLQFLFEYFSETQRNKGNFPGRFSGRQFSNSRSEMNVSTLELGDSALYLCASSRGGFRNEQFFGPGTRLTVL.

This clonotype has a handful of counts. V is TRBV5-1 and J is TRBJ2-7; no clear D. V was pared by 5 bases and J by 0 bases, with 6 bases between. CDR1 is SGHRS and CDR2 is YFSETQ in the germline V gene. This CDR3 region has 12 residues. The CDR3 spells CASRRASYEQYF. DNA of the CDR3: TGCGCCAGCAGACGGGCCTCCTACGAGCAGTACTTC.

This clonotype has more than one count but fewer than ten. The rearrangement joins TRBV29-1 to TRBJ1-2; D is undetermined. Germline lookup yields CDR1 SQVTM and CDR2 ANQGSEA. Trimming took 3 bases from V and 5 from J, leaving 16 bases between them. The CDR3 loop spans 14 amino acids. The DNA for the CDR3 is TGCAGCGTTGATGACCGGACGAGGAGGTATGGCTACACCTTC. Translated: CSVDDRTRRYGYTF.

This sequence joins TRBV7-6 and TRBJ2-5; possibly TRBD2 for D (6 bases). The germline V gene encodes CDR1 SGHVS and CDR2 FNYEAQ. V was trimmed by 7 bases and J by 5 bases, leaving 17 bases between them. This CDR3 spans 14 amino acids. CDR3 protein: CASTGGKGGETQYF. The CDR3 DNA sequence: TGTGCCAGCACTGGGGGGAAGGGCGGGGAGACCCAGTACTTC.

The V call is TRBV20-1, the J call TRBJ2-7; D is possibly TRBD1 or TRBD2 (5 bases each). Germline CDR1 is DFQATT and CDR2 is SNEGSKA (reference sequence). This CDR3 spans 14 amino acids. Deletions cut 5 bases from V and 7 bases from J, with 21 bases between. CDR3 protein: CSASPGPFSYEQYF. Here the CDR3 DNA reads TGCAGTGCTTCCCCGGGGCCCTTTAGCTATGAGCAGTACTTC.

This clonotype was recorded a few times. The rearrangement joins TRBV5-5 to TRBJ2-7, with TRBD1 matching over 9 bases. The CDR3 has 15 residues. J was trimmed by 3 bases and V by 4 bases; bases with no gene match: 8. Germline V gene data show CDR1 as SGHKS and CDR2 as YYEKEE (reference sequence). The CDR3, as DNA: TGTGCCAGCAGCCCGGCTTTGGGACAGGGCTACGAGCAGTACTTC. Residues: CASSPALGQGYEQYF. Combining the CDR3 with reference TRBV5-5 and TRBJ2-7 gives the whole variable domain DAGVTQSPTHLIKTRGQQVTLRCSPISGHKSVSWYQQVLGQGPQFIFQYYEKEERGRGNFPDRFSARQFPNYSSELNVNALLLGDSALYLCASSPALGQGYEQYFGPGTRLTVT.

V usage is TRBV20-1 and J usage is TRBJ1-1; 7 bases are a match to TRBD1. The CDR3 runs to 16 residues. J lost 7 bases, V lost 1 base, and 15 bases had no gene match. The germline V gene has CDR1 DFQATT and CDR2 SNEGSKA (reference sequence). CDR3 protein: CSARVGTAPRLGEAFF. CDR3 DNA: TGCAGTGCTAGAGTGGGGACAGCACCACGCCTCGGTGAAGCTTTCTTT.